These T cell receptor beta chains were read from a single sample in a study of OX40 agonist ivuxolimab in advanced cancers. Sequencing was performed with immunoSEQ multiplex PCR; in TCRdb, only in-frame clones are kept and a portion is missing. This table holds over 45,000 clones, 75% to 85% found once. Sequenced material: CD4+ or CD8+ T cells sorted from blood, taken in a trial of the OX40 agonist ivuxolimab. These receptors came from an adult with an advanced solid tumor such as melanoma, head and neck, liver or kidney cancer. Each CDR3 is given with its conserved first and last residue. D genes are given only for firm matches. Only some rows state a clone size, as once, few, many or a class for expanded clones.

CASSLDRSNQPQHF | TGTGCCAGCAGCTTGGACAGAAGCAATCAGCCCCAGCATTTT | TRBJ1-5 | TRBV5-4 | NA | NA
CASSLGGTRADGLFF | TGTGCCAGCAGTTTAGGGGGCACGAGGGCCGACGGACTGTTTTTT | TRBJ1-4 | TRBV28 | NA | NA
CASSRAAVQETQYF | TGTGCCAGCAGCCGGGCGGCGGTTCAAGAGACCCAGTACTTC | TRBJ2-5 | TRBV7-2 | NA | NA
CASSESRTSF | TGTGCCAGCAGCGAATCTAGGACCTCGTTT | TRBJ1-1 | TRBV7-8 | NA | NA
CSAKPNEQFF | TGCAGTGCTAAACCTAATGAGCAGTTCTTC | TRBJ2-1 | TRBV20-1 | NA | NA
CASSIIGQTENQPQHF | TGTGCCAGTAGTATTATTGGACAGACAGAGAATCAGCCCCAGCATTTT | TRBJ1-5 | TRBV19 | NA | NA
CASSEAGDEQFF | TGTGCCAGCAGTGAAGCTGGGGATGAGCAGTTCTTC | TRBJ2-1 | TRBV6-1 | NA | once
CASSSRWADTDTQYF | TGTGCCAGCAGCTCGAGGTGGGCGGATACAGATACGCAGTATTTT | TRBJ2-3 | TRBV7-2 | NA | few
CASSIGTSGRGGYNEQFF | TGTGCCAGCAGCATTGGGACTAGCGGGAGAGGGGGGTACAATGAGCAGTTCTTC | TRBJ2-1 | TRBV9 | TRBD2 | NA
CASSLDVGTTDTQYF | TGTGCTAGCAGCCTGGACGTCGGGACCACAGATACGCAGTATTTT | TRBJ2-3 | TRBV7-7 | NA | once
CASSLGTGLYNEQFF | TGTGCCAGCAGCTTAGGGACTGGGCTATACAATGAGCAGTTCTTC | TRBJ2-1 | TRBV5-4 | NA | once
CASGLALKPQKKVAKNIQYF | TGTGCTAGTGGTTTGGCCCTAAAGCCACAAAAGAAGGTGGCCAAAAACATTCAGTACTTC | TRBJ2-4 | TRBV12-5 | NA | NA
CASSYSKQSNQPQHF | TGTGCCAGCAGTTACTCGAAACAGAGCAATCAGCCCCAGCATTTT | TRBJ1-5 | TRBV6-6 | NA | NA